Sequencing of this T cell receptor (beta chain) was carried out in a study of blood T cell repertoires in COVID-19. Sequencing was performed with immunoSEQ multiplex PCR; in TCRdb, only in-frame clones are kept and a portion is missing. The sample holds about 50,000 clones; around 80% are singletons and the top ten take 16%. Unmatched junction bases numbered 12, after V lost 3 bases and J lost 4 bases. There are 17 residues in the CDR3. Per the germline V gene, CDR1 is SGHTA and CDR2 is FQGNSA. The genes are TRBV7-2 and TRBJ2-3; the match to TRBD2 covers 8 bases. This clonotype was sampled from a middle-aged man with acute or convalescent COVID-19. The specimen sequenced was peripheral blood. The CDR3 DNA reads TGTGCCAGCAGCTTTAGACCCCGGGGGGGCGGCGCAGATACGCAGTATTTT. It translates to CASSFRPRGGGADTQYF.